This TCR beta chain was recorded in a study of blood T cells in healthy people across ages. CDR3 length: 16 amino acids. Trimming stripped 1 base from V and 2 bases from J, with 13 bases between. Germline V gives CDR1 SGHTA, CDR2 FQGNSA. Primers used in a second PCR of about 6 to 12 cycles were a sample-barcoded 5' primer and a J-beta primer mix. CDR3-containing paired-end reads numbering at least 2.5 million came from each sample. TCRdb re-called the 5' RACE reads through MiXCR, storing one row per CDR3 protein. Here the sample spans roughly 1.5 million distinct CDR3 sequences, around 40% being singletons.

J is TRBJ2-3 and V is TRBV7-2; tentative D call: TRBD1 (5 bases). Source material: blood. The clonotype was recovered from a woman aged 18-29 years in good health. The CDR3 DNA reads as TGTGCCAGCAGCTTAGAAATACAGGTTTACACAGATACGCAGTATTTT. It is translated as CASSLEIQVYTDTQYF.